The rows below give T cell receptor beta chains drawn from one sample of a study of blood T cells in healthy people across ages. In TCRdb, the 5' RACE reads were re-called with MiXCR into one record per CDR3 protein. The sample lists 450,000 to 700,000 distinct CDR3 sequences, 25% to 30% occurring once. The sequenced material came from blood. Receptors were obtained from a woman between 65 and 79 years old in good health. Both conserved end residues are part of each CDR3. A D gene is named only where the DNA matches it firmly. Clone size is given for some rows only: seen once, a few or many times, or a class if the clone is expanded.

- TRBJ1-2 - TRBV4-3 CASSQDMAGRKRYGYTF TGCGCCAGCAGCCAAGATATGGCAGGACGGAAACGCTATGGCTACACCTTC
- TRBJ2-3 - TRBV29-1 CSVEVAFTDTQYF TGCAGCGTTGAAGTTGCTTTCACAGATACGCAGTATTTT
TRBD1 TRBJ1-2 few TRBV4-2 CASSQGTGPYGYTF TGTGCCAGCAGCCAAGGGACAGGACCCTATGGCTACACCTTC
- TRBJ1-4 few TRBV20-1 CSAPSLTGNTATNEKLFF TGCAGTGCTCCTTCTTTGACAGGAAACACTGCAACTAATGAAAAACTGTTTTTT
- TRBJ2-3 - TRBV20-1 CSARDSRGADTQYF TGCAGTGCTAGAGATAGCAGGGGCGCAGATACGCAGTATTTT
- TRBJ2-7 few TRBV12-5 CASGLAPRPGYF TGTGCTAGTGGTTTGGCCCCTCGGCCCGGGTACTTC
TRBD1 TRBJ2-7 few TRBV6-5 CASSIGQGRGEQYF TGTGCCAGCAGTATCGGACAGGGGAGGGGCGAGCAGTACTTC
TRBD2 TRBJ2-7 few TRBV20-1 CSAKNIPGLATYEQYF TGCAGTGCTAAAAACATCCCGGGACTAGCAACCTACGAGCAGTACTTC
TRBD1 TRBJ2-2 - TRBV5-1 CASSFDRGNTGELFF TGCGCCAGCAGCTTTGACAGGGGGAACACCGGGGAGCTGTTTTTT
- TRBJ2-6 - TRBV6-1 CATREAGANVLTF TGTGCCACCAGGGAAGCTGGGGCCAACGTCCTGACTTTC
- TRBJ2-5 - TRBV7-2 CASSLYRRVGRETQYF TGTGCCAGCAGCTTATATCGGAGAGTTGGTCGTGAGACCCAGTACTTC
- TRBJ2-2 few TRBV12-3/TRBV12-4 CASSLAWVGANTGELFF TGTGCCAGCAGTTTAGCGTGGGTAGGAGCGAACACCGGGGAGCTGTTTTTT
- TRBJ2-5 few TRBV12-3/TRBV12-4 CASSLGRAQETQYF TGTGCCAGCAGTTTAGGGCGGGCACAAGAGACCCAGTACTTC
- TRBJ2-3 - TRBV7-2 CASSLAGARSTDTQYF TGTGCCAGCAGCCTAGCTGGGGCCAGAAGCACAGATACGCAGTATTTT
- TRBJ1-5 few TRBV5-5 CASPRSPGRGQPQHF TGTGCCAGCCCCCGAAGCCCCGGAAGGGGTCAGCCCCAGCATTTT
- TRBJ2-3 - TRBV10-3 CAISGGQGGTDTQYF TGTGCCATCAGTGGCGGACAAGGAGGCACAGATACGCAGTATTTT
- TRBJ1-1 few TRBV15 CATSSHHRSGGNTETFF TGTGCCACCAGCAGTCATCACCGTAGTGGGGGGAACACTGAAACTTTCTTT
- TRBJ2-1 few TRBV9 CASSKEIGEQFF TGTGCCAGCAGTAAGGAGATAGGGGAGCAGTTCTTC
- TRBJ2-7 - TRBV2 CASSVRTVRDEQYF TGTGCCAGCAGTGTGCGGACGGTGCGTGACGAGCAGTACTTC
TRBD1 TRBJ1-4 - TRBV20-1 CSAMDRGNEKLFF TGCAGTGCTATGGACAGGGGGAATGAAAAACTGTTTTTT
TRBD2 TRBJ2-7 - TRBV6-2/TRBV6-3 CASSSTWGLYEQYF TGTGCCAGCAGTTCGACGTGGGGACTATACGAGCAGTACTTC
TRBD1 TRBJ1-2 - TRBV20-1 CSARETGRLRVDGYTF TGCAGTGCTAGGGAGACAGGGCGCCTTAGGGTGGATGGCTACACCTTC
TRBD1 TRBJ2-5 few TRBV12-3/TRBV12-4 CASSLRGQEERQYF TGTGCCAGCAGCCTCCGGGGACAGGAGGAGCGCCAGTACTTC
TRBD2 TRBJ2-3 - TRBV5-1 CASSLAGSSGGTDTQYF TGCGCCAGCAGCTTGGCGGGGTCTAGCGGGGGCACAGATACGCAGTATTTT
- TRBJ2-1 - TRBV29-1 CSVEELWGQQFF TGCAGCGTTGAAGAGTTGTGGGGACAGCAGTTCTTC
TRBD1 TRBJ1-2 few TRBV13 CASSLLGQSYGYTF TGTGCCAGCAGCTTATTGGGACAGAGCTATGGCTACACCTTC
- TRBJ2-7 once TRBV6-2/TRBV6-3 CASMSSYEQYF TGTGCCAGTATGAGCTCCTACGAGCAGTACTTC
TRBD1 TRBJ2-7 - TRBV29-1 CSIGTGRSDEQYF TGCAGCATAGGGACAGGGAGGTCAGACGAGCAGTACTTC
- TRBJ1-1 - TRBV6-2/TRBV6-3 CASKGGGVGGTEAFF TGTGCCAGCAAGGGGGGGGGCGTCGGGGGAACTGAAGCTTTCTTT
TRBD1 TRBJ1-2 - TRBV2 CASSDEGQGYTF TGTGCCAGCAGTGATGAGGGACAGGGCTACACCTTC
TRBD1 TRBJ2-7 few TRBV2 CASAGQGPLGAQHF TGTGCCAGCGCAGGACAGGGGCCACTGGGGGCCCAGCACTTC
- TRBJ2-1 - TRBV5-1 CASSWSGLRPYNEQFF TGCGCCAGCAGCTGGTCCGGGCTTCGACCCTACAATGAGCAGTTCTTC
TRBD2 TRBJ2-1 few TRBV5-1 CASSPGLAGGLPREQFF TGCGCCAGCAGCCCGGGACTAGCGGGGGGGTTACCGAGAGAGCAGTTCTTC
- TRBJ2-3 - TRBV14 CASSSWADTQYF TGTGCCAGCAGCTCATGGGCTGATACGCAGTATTTT
- TRBJ2-7 - TRBV7-2 CASSLGQGKAYEQYF TGTGCCAGCAGCTTAGGTCAGGGTAAAGCCTACGAGCAGTACTTC
TRBD1 TRBJ1-2 few TRBV20-1 CSASSSRQGRYGYTF TGCAGTGCTAGCAGTTCCCGACAGGGAAGGTATGGCTACACCTTC
- TRBJ2-1 few TRBV12-3/TRBV12-4 CASSLPGRSYNEQFF TGTGCCAGCAGTTTACCAGGGAGGTCCTACAATGAGCAGTTCTTC
TRBD2 TRBJ2-1 few TRBV3-1 CASSQSLAGEQFF TGTGCCAGCAGCCAATCACTAGCGGGAGAGCAGTTCTTC
TRBD2 TRBJ2-3 - TRBV5-1 CASSPRGAPTDTQYF TGCGCCAGCAGCCCGCGGGGGGCCCCCACAGATACGCAGTATTTT
- TRBJ2-3 - TRBV14 CASSQAKTVSDTQYF TGTGCCAGCAGCCAAGCGAAAACGGTCTCAGATACGCAGTATTTT